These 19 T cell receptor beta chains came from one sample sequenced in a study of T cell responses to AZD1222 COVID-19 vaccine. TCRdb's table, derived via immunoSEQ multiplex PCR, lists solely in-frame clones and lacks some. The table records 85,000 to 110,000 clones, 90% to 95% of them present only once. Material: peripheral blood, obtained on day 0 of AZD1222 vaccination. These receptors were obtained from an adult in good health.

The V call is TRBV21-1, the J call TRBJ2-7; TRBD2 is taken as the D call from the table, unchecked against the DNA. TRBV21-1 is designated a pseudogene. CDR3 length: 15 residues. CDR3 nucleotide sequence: TGTGCCAGCAGCAAAGAGGGTAAGCGGGTCAACGAGCAGTACTTC. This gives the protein CASSKEGKRVNEQYF.

The CDR3 sequence: CAISGTGGGYGYTF. In DNA form, the CDR3 reads TGTGCCATCAGTGGAACAGGGGGCGGCTATGGCTACACCTTC. The chain links TRBV10-3 to TRBJ1-2; 9 bases fit TRBD1. CDR1 is ENHRY and CDR2 is SYGVKD in the germline V gene. V trimming: 4 bases; J trimming: 4 bases; junction bases outside the gene matches: 4. The CDR3 contains 14 residues.

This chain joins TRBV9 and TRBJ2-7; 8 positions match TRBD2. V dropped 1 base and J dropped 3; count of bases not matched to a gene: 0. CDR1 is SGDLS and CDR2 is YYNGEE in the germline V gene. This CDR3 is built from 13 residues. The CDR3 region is CASSVSGGYEQYF. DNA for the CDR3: TGTGCCAGCAGCGTAAGCGGGGGCTACGAGCAGTACTTC.

The CDR3 nucleotides read TGTGCCAGTAGTATATCGGGGCAGGCGACCAATACGCAGTATTTT. Translation: CASSISGQATNTQYF. V and J are TRBV19 and TRBJ2-3, with D perhaps TRBD1 or TRBD2 (5 bases each). Trimming shortened V by 2 bases and J by 7 bases, and 16 bases separated the two germline ends. The CDR3 covers 15 residues. CDR1 and CDR2 (germline): LNHDA, SQIVND (reference sequence).

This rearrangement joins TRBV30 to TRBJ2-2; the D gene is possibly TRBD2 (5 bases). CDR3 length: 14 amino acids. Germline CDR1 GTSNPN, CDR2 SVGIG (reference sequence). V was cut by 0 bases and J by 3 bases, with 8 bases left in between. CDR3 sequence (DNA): TGTGCCTGGAGTGTACGAGCGGACACCGGGGAGCTGTTTTTT. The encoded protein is CAWSVRADTGELFF.

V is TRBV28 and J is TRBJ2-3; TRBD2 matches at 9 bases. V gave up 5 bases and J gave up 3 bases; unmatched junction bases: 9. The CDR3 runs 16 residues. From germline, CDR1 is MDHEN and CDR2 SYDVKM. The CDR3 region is CASSPPGLAPTDTQYF. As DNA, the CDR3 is TGTGCCAGCAGTCCGCCGGGACTAGCCCCGACAGATACGCAGTATTTT.

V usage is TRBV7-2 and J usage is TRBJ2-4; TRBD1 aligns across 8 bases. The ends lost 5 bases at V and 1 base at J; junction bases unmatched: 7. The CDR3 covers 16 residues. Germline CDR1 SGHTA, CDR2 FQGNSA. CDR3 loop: CASSDGQGSAKNIQYF. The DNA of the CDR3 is TGTGCCAGCAGCGACGGACAGGGATCGGCCAAAAACATTCAGTACTTC.

The CDR3 DNA is TGTGCCAGTACCCCCCACGAGTCTGGAAACACCATATATTTT. Its protein product is CASTPHESGNTIYF. The gene calls are TRBV19 and TRBJ1-3; D is unclear. CDR1 and CDR2 (germline): LNHDA, SQIVND (reference sequence). V dropped 7 bases and J dropped 1 base, with 11 bases sitting between them. The CDR3 is made up of 14 amino acids.

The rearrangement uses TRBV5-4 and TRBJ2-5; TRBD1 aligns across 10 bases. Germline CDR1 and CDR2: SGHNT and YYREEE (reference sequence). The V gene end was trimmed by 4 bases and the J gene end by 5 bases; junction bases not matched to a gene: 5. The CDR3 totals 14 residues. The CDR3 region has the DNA TGTGCCAGCAGCAAGACAGGGGGCGAGGAGACCCAGTACTTC. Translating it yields CASSKTGGEETQYF. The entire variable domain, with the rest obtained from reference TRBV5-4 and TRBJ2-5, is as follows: ETGVTQSPTHLIKTRGQQVTLRCSSQSGHNTVSWYQQALGQGPQFIFQYYREEENGRGNFPPRFSGLQFPNYSSELNVNALELDDSALYLCASSKTGGEETQYFGPGTRLLVL.

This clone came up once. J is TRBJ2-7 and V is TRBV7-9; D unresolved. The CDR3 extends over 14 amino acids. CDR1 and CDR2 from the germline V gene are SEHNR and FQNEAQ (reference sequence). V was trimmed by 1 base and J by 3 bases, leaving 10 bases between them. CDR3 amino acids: CASSLEVHSYEQYF. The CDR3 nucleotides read TGTGCCAGCAGCTTAGAGGTACACAGCTACGAGCAGTACTTC. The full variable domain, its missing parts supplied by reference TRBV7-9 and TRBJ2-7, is DTGVSQNPRHKITKRGQNVTFRCDPISEHNRLYWYRQTLGQGPEFLTYFQNEAQLEKSRLLSDRFSAERPKGSFSTLEIQRTEQGDSAMYLCASSLEVHSYEQYFGPGTRLTVT.

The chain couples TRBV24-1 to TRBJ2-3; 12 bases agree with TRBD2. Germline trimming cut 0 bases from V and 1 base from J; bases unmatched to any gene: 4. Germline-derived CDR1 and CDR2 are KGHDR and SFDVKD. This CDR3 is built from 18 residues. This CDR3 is CATSDLPRTSGGTDTQYF. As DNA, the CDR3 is TGTGCCACCAGTGATTTGCCTAGGACTAGCGGGGGCACAGATACGCAGTATTTT.

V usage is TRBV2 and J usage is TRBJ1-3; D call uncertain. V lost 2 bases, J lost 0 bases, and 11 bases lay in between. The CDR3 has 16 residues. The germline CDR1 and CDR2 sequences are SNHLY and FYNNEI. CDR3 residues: CASSERQRSSGNTIYF. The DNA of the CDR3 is TGTGCCAGCAGTGAAAGGCAGAGAAGCTCTGGAAACACCATATATTTT.

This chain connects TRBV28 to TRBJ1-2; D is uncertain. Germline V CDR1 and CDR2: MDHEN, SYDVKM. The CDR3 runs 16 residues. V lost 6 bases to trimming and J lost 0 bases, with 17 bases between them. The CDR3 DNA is TGTGCCAGCAGACTCCGAAACCCCGAAGCTAACTATGGCTACACCTTC. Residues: CASRLRNPEANYGYTF.

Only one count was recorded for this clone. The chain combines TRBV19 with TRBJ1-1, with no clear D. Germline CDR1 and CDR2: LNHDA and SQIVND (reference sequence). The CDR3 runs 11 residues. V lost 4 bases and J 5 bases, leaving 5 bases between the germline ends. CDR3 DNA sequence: TGTGCCAGTAGTAGACTGACTGAAGCTTTCTTT. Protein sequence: CASSRLTEAFF.

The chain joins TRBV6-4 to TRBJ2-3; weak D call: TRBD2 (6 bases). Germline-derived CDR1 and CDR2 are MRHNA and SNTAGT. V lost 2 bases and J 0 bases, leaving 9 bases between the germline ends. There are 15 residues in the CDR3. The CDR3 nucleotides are TGTGCCAGCAGTGACGAGGCGGGGAGCACAGATACGCAGTATTTT. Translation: CASSDEAGSTDTQYF.

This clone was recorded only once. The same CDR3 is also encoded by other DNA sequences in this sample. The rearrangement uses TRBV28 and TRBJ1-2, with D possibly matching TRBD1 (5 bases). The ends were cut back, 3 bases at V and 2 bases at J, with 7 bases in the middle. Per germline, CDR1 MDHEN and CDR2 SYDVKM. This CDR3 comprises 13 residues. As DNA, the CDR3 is TGTGCCAGCAGTTTGGGACGGAACTATGGCTACACCTTC. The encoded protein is CASSLGRNYGYTF.

CDR3 sequence reads: CASSPGVDEKLFF. DNA for the CDR3: TGCGCCAGCAGCCCAGGGGTGGACGAAAAACTGTTTTTT. The rearrangement joins TRBV5-1 to TRBJ1-4, with a possible D match to TRBD1 (6 bases). Per germline, CDR1 SGHRS and CDR2 YFSETQ. Trimming took 4 bases from V and 8 from J, leaving 12 bases between them. The length of the CDR3 is 13 residues.

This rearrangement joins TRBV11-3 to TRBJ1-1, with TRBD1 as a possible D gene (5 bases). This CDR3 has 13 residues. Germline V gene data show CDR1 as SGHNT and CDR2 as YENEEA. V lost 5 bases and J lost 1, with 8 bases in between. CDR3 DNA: TGTGCCAGCAGCGCTACAGGGAACACTGAAGCTTTCTTT. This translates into CASSATGNTEAFF.

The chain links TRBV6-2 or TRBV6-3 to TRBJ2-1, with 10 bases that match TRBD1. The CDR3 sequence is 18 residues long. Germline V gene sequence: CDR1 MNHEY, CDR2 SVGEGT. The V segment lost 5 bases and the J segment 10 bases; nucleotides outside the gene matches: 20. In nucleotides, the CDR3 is TGTGCCAGCAGTCAGGGACAGGGGAAGGCGGCCTTGCGTTCCGAGCAGTTCTTC. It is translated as CASSQGQGKAALRSEQFF.